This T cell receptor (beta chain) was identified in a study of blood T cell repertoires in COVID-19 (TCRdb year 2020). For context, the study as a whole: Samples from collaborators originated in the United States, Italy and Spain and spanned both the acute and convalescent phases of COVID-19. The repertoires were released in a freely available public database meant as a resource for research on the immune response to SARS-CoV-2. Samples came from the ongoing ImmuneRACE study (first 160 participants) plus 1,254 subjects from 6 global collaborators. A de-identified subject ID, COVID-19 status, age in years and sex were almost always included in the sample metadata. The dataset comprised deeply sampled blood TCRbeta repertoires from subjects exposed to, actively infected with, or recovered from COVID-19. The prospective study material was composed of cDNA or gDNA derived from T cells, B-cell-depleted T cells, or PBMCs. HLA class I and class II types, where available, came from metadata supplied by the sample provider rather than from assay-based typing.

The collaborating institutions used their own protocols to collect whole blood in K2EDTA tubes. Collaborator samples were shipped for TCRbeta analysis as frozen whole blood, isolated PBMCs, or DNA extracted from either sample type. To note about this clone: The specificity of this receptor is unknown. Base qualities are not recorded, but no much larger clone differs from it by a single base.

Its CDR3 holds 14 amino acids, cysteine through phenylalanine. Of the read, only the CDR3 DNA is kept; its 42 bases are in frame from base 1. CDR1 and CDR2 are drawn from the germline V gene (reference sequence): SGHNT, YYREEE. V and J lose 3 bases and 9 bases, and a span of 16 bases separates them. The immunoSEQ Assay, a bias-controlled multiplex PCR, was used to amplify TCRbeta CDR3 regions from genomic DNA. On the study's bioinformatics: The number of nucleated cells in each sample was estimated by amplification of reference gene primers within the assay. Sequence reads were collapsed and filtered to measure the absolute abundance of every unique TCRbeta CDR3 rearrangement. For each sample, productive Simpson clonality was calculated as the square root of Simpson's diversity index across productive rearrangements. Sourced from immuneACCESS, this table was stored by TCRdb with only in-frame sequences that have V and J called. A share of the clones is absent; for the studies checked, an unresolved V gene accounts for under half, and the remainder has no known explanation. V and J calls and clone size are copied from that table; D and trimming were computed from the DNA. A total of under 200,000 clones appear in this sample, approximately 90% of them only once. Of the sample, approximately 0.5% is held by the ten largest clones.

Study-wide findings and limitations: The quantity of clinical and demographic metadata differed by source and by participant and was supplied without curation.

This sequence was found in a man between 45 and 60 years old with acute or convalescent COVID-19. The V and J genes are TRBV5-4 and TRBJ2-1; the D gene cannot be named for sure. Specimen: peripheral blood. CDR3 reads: CASSSTLVSGEQFF. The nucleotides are TGTGCCAGCAGCTCCACCCTTGTCTCCGGTGAGCAGTTCTTC.